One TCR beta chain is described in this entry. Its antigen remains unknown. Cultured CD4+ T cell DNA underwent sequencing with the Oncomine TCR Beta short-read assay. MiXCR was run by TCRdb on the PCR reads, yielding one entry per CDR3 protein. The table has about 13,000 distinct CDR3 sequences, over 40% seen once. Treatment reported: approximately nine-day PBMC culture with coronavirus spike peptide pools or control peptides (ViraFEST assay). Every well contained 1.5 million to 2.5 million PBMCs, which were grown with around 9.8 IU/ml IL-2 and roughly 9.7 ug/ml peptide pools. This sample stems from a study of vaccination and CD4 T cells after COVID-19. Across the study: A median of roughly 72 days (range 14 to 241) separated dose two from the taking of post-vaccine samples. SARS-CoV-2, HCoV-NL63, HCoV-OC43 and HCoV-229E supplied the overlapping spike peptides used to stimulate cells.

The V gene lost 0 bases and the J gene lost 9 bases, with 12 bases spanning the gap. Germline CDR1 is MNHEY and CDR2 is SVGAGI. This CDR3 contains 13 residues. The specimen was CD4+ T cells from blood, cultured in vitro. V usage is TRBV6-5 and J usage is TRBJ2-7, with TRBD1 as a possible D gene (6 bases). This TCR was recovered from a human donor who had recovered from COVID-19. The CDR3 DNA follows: TGTGCCAGCAGTTACTCCAGGGGAAATGTGCAGTACTTC. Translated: CASSYSRGNVQYF.